This TCR beta chain was obtained from a study of blood T cells in healthy people across ages. Germline-derived CDR1 and CDR2 are ENHRY and SYGVKD. CDR3 size: 14 residues. Together with a sample-barcoded 5' primer, a J-beta primer mix was included in a second PCR lasting roughly 6 to 12 cycles. Using its own MiXCR run on the 5' RACE reads, TCRdb lists one record per CDR3 protein. The sample yields some 1.4 million distinct CDR3 sequences, around 39% seen once. On this clonotype: At one boundary the junction diverges from the germline segment, which might be a read error.

Researchers collected 9.5 to 10 milliliters of peripheral blood from every single donor. No fewer than 5.5 micrograms of total RNA were isolated from every sample. Input material: blood. This TCR was recovered from a woman aged 18-29 years in good health. This rearrangement joins TRBV10-3 to TRBJ2-5; D unresolved. CDR3 amino acids: CATSAEAEQETQYF. The DNA for the CDR3 is TGTGCCACCAGTGCAGAGGCAGAACAAGAGACCCAGTACTTC.